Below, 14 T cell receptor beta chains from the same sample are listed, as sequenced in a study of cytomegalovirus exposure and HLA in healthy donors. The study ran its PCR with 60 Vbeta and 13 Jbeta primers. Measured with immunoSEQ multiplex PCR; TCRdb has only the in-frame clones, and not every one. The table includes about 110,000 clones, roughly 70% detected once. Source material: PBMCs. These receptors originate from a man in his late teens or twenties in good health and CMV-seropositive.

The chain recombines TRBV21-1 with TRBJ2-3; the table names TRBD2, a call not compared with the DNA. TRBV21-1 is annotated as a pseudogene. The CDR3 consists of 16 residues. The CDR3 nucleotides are TGTGCCAGCAGCTACCGAGGACGGGAACACACAGATACGCAGTATTTT. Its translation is CASSYRGREHTDTQYF.

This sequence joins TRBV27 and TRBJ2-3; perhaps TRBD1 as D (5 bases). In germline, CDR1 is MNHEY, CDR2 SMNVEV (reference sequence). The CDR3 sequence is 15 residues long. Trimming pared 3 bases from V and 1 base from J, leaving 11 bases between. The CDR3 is CASSLWQGGTDTQYF. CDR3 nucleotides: TGTGCCAGCAGTTTGTGGCAGGGCGGCACAGATACGCAGTATTTT.

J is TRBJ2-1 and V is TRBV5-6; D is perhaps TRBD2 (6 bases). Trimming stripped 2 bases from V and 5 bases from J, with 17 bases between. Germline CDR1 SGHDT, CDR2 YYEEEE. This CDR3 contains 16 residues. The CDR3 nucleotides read TGTGCCAGCAGCTTATTACAGGTGGGGGGTCACAATGAGCAGTTCTTC. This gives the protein CASSLLQVGGHNEQFF.

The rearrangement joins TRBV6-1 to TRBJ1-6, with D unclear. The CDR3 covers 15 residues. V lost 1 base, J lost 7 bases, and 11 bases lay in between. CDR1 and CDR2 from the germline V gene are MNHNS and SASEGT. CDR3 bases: TGTGCCAGCAGTGAAGATGCGGGGTGGAATTCACCCCTCCACTTT. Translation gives CASSEDAGWNSPLHF.

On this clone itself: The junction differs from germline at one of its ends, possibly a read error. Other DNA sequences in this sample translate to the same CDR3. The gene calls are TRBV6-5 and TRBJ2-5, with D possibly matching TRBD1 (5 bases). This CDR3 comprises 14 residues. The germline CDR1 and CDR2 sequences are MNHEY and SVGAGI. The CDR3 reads CASSYSQGWETQYF. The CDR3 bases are TGTGCCAGCAGCTACTCCCAGGGTTGGGAGACCCAGTACTTC.

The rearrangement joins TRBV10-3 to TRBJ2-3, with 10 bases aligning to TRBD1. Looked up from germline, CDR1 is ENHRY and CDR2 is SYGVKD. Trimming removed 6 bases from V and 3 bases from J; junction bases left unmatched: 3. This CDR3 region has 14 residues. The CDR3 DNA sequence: TGTGCCATCAGCCGGACAGGGGGAACAGATACGCAGTATTTT. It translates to CAISRTGGTDTQYF.

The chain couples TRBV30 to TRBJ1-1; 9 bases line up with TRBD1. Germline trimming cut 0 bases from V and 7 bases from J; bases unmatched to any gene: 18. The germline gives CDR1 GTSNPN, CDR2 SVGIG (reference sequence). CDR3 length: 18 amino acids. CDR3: CAWSVDRTQGAMVNEAFF. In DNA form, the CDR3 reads TGTGCCTGGAGTGTTGACCGCACACAGGGGGCGATGGTCAATGAAGCTTTCTTT.

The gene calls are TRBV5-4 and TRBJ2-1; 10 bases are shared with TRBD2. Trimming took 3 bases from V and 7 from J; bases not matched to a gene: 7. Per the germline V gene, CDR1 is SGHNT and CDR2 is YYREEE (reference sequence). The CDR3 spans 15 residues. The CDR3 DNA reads TGTGCCAGCAGCTCCGAGCGGGGGGGCTGGAATGAGCAGTTCTTC. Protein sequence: CASSSERGGWNEQFF. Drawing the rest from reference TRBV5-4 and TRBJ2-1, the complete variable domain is ETGVTQSPTHLIKTRGQQVTLRCSSQSGHNTVSWYQQALGQGPQFIFQYYREEENGRGNFPPRFSGLQFPNYSSELNVNALELDDSALYLCASSSERGGWNEQFFGPGTRLTVL.

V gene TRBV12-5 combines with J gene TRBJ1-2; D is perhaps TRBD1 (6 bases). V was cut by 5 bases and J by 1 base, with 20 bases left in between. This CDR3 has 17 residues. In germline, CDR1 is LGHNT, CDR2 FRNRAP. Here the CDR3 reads CASGPAPQGPVNYGYTF. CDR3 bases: TGTGCTAGTGGTCCGGCACCCCAGGGGCCGGTTAACTATGGCTACACCTTC. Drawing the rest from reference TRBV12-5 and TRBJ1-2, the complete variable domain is DARVTQTPRHKVTEMGQEVTMRCQPILGHNTVFWYRQTMMQGLELLAYFRNRAPLDDSGMPKDRFSAEMPDATLATLKIQPSEPRDSAVYFCASGPAPQGPVNYGYTFGSGTRLTVV.

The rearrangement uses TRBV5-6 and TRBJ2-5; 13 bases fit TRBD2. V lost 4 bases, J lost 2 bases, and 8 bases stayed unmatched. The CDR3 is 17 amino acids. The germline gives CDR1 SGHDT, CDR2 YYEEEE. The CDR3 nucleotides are TGTGCCAGCAGCGTGCCACCGGGACTAGCGGGGCAAGAGACCCAGTACTTC. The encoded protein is CASSVPPGLAGQETQYF.

The CDR3 sequence is CASRKGVVRNQETQYF. DNA for the CDR3: TGTGCCAGCAGAAAAGGGGTCGTCAGGAACCAAGAGACCCAGTACTTC. The V call is TRBV5-6, the J call TRBJ2-5; a weak D match, TRBD1 (5 bases). Germline CDR1 reads SGHDT; CDR2 reads YYEEEE. This CDR3 region has 16 residues. The ends were cut back, 5 bases at V and 0 bases at J, with 17 bases in the middle.

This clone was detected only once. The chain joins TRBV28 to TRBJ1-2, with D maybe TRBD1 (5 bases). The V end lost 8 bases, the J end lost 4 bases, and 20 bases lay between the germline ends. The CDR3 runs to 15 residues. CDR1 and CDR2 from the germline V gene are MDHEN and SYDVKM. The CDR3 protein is CASGQVTPGGYGYTF. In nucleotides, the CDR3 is TGTGCCAGCGGACAAGTTACCCCGGGGGGCTATGGCTACACCTTC.

CDR3: CASSLGTGTRSGNTIYF. The CDR3, as DNA: TGTGCCAGCAGCTTAGGGACAGGGACCCGCTCTGGAAACACCATATATTTT. This chain links TRBV7-9 with TRBJ1-3; 8 bases agree with TRBD1. The germline CDR1 and CDR2 sequences are SEHNR and FQNEAQ (reference sequence). The J segment lost 0 bases and the V segment lost 1 base, leaving 5 bases of the junction unmatched. The CDR3 is 17 amino acids.

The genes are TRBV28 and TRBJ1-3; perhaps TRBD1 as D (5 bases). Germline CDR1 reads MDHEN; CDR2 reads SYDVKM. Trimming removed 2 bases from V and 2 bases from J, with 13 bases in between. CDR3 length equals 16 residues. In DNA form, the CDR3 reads TGTGCCAGCAGTTTAGCCACAGGTGGCGCTGGAAACACCATATATTTT. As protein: CASSLATGGAGNTIYF.